These 19 T cell receptor beta chains share one sample of origin, sequenced in a study of a mutant IDH1 vaccine in newly diagnosed glioma. Described time point: week 23, last vaccination. Alongside topical imiquimod, each dose of vaccine comprised 300 ug of mutant IDH1 20-mer peptide. The assay was immunoSEQ multiplex PCR, and TCRdb's table has in-frame clones only and misses some. The sample shows 25,000 to 30,000 clones, 80% of them seen only once. For these TCRs, the target antigens are not known. The sample here was PBMCs, taken from a glioma patient whose treatment included an IDH1 peptide vaccine. These receptors originate from a young woman with glioma.

V gene TRBV6-5 combines with J gene TRBJ1-1; unclear D gene. The length of the CDR3 is 15 residues. Per the germline V gene, CDR1 is MNHEY and CDR2 is SVGAGI. Trimming stripped 0 bases from V and 1 base from J, with 9 bases between. The CDR3 spells CASSYSGFRNTEAFF. The CDR3 DNA reads TGTGCCAGCAGTTACTCTGGGTTCAGGAACACTGAAGCTTTCTTT.

The chain couples TRBV13 to TRBJ2-7, with D maybe TRBD1 (6 bases). The germline V and J ends were trimmed by 0 bases and 3 bases, with 21 bases remaining between them. This CDR3 comprises 18 residues. Germline CDR1 and CDR2: PRHDT and FYEKMQ (reference sequence). The CDR3 region has the DNA TGTGCCAGCAGCTTAGGCGTCGGGGACAAGGACCCCCGCTACGAGCAGTACTTC. Translated, it gives CASSLGVGDKDPRYEQYF. Based on the CDR3 plus reference TRBV13 and TRBJ2-7, the full variable domain is AAGVIQSPRHLIKEKRETATLKCYPIPRHDTVYWYQQGPGQDPQFLISFYEKMQSDKGSIPDRFSAQQFSDYHSELNMSSLELGDSALYFCASSLGVGDKDPRYEQYFGPGTRLTVT.

In its sample, this clone was seen once. The chain is built from TRBV29-1 and TRBJ2-2, with D perhaps matching TRBD1 (6 bases). Trimming shortened V by 7 bases and J by 1 base, and 16 bases separated the two germline ends. The CDR3 consists of 15 residues. Germline CDR1 is SQVTM and CDR2 is ANQGSEA. The CDR3 DNA reads TGCAGCGCATCCCGGGACACCATGAACACCGGGGAGCTGTTTTTT. Translation: CSASRDTMNTGELFF.

This clone has more than one count but fewer than ten. This chain links TRBV2 with TRBJ1-5, with TRBD1 matching 10 bases. Germline loops: CDR1 SNHLY, CDR2 FYNNEI. This CDR3 contains 16 residues. The junction had 8 bases not matched to a gene; V was cut back by 3 bases and J by 6 bases. CDR3: CASSDLTGGFGQPQHF. For the CDR3, the DNA is TGTGCCAGCAGTGATCTGACAGGGGGCTTCGGTCAGCCCCAGCATTTT.

The chain joins TRBV19 to TRBJ2-2; weak D call: TRBD2 (6 bases). From germline, CDR1 is LNHDA and CDR2 SQIVND (reference sequence). V lost 3 bases to trimming and J lost 1 base, with 15 bases between them. The length of the CDR3 is 17 residues. In DNA form, the CDR3 reads TGTGCCAGTAGTATGGGTCCGGTGGGGGGGAACACCGGGGAGCTGTTTTTT. It codes for CASSMGPVGGNTGELFF.

The J gene is TRBJ2-2, the V gene TRBV4-3, with D perhaps matching TRBD2 (6 bases). The CDR3 extends over 15 amino acids. Germline V gene data show CDR1 as LGHNA and CDR2 as YSLEER. V was trimmed by 3 bases and J by 4 bases, leaving 12 bases between them. CDR3 nucleotides: TGCGCCAGCAGCCAGGCGGCTAGCGTCACCGGGGAGCTGTTTTTT. As protein: CASSQAASVTGELFF.

This chain connects TRBV29-1 to TRBJ2-2; 7 nucleotides align to TRBD1. Germline V gene lookup returns CDR1 SQVTM and CDR2 ANQGSEA. V shed 4 bases and J 3 bases; nucleotides not matched to a gene: 2. The CDR3 consists of 13 residues. The CDR3 DNA reads TGCAGCGTTGTAGGGGGCTACACCGGGGAGCTGTTTTTT. Its protein product is CSVVGGYTGELFF.

V gene TRBV6-5 combines with J gene TRBJ2-3; D possibly uses TRBD1 or TRBD2 (5 bases each). V dropped 0 bases and J dropped 0 bases, with 10 bases sitting between them. The CDR3 is 16 residues long. CDR1 is MNHEY and CDR2 is SVGAGI in the germline V gene. CDR3 sequence (DNA): TGTGCCAGCAGTTACTCGGGGGTACGAAGCACAGATACGCAGTATTTT. This gives the protein CASSYSGVRSTDTQYF.

The chain employs TRBV19 and TRBJ1-1; D remains ambiguous. Trimming pared 3 bases from V and 2 bases from J, leaving 7 bases between. Germline values: CDR1 LNHDA, CDR2 SQIVND (reference sequence). The CDR3 length is 13 residues. CDR3 nucleotide sequence: TGTGCCAGTAGTATTATGCCCAACACTGAAGCTTTCTTT. It yields the protein CASSIMPNTEAFF. Combining the CDR3 with reference TRBV19 and TRBJ1-1 gives the whole variable domain DGGITQSPKYLFRKEGQNVTLSCEQNLNHDAMYWYRQDPGQGLRLIYYSQIVNDFQKGDIAEGYSVSREKKESFPLTVTSAQKNPTAFYLCASSIMPNTEAFFGQGTRLTVV.

The rearrangement links TRBV5-6 to TRBJ2-1; no definite D call. Germline values: CDR1 SGHDT, CDR2 YYEEEE. Deletions cut 4 bases from V and 0 bases from J, with 11 bases between. The CDR3 is made up of 15 amino acids. CDR3 nucleotides: TGTGCCAGCAGCCATGACACGAGCTCCTACAATGAGCAGTTCTTC. This encodes CASSHDTSSYNEQFF. The full variable domain, completed using reference TRBV5-6 and TRBJ2-1, is DAGVTQSPTHLIKTRGQQVTLRCSPKSGHDTVSWYQQALGQGPQFIFQYYEEEERQRGNFPDRFSGHQFPNYSSELNVNALLLGDSALYLCASSHDTSSYNEQFFGPGTRLTVL.

This chain joins TRBV27 and TRBJ2-1; TRBD1 matches at 7 bases. The CDR3 covers 15 residues. With V trimmed by 5 bases and J by 5 bases, 9 bases remained unmatched. Per the germline V gene, CDR1 is MNHEY and CDR2 is SMNVEV (reference sequence). In nucleotides, the CDR3 is TGTGCCAGCAGTCCATCCCCTACAGGGGACAATGAGCAGTTCTTC. The encoded protein is CASSPSPTGDNEQFF.

This chain connects TRBV11-3 to TRBJ2-7, with a tentative D call TRBD2 (5 bases). Germline lookup yields CDR1 SGHNT and CDR2 YENEEA. V lost 4 bases to trimming and J lost 3 bases, with 7 bases between them. This CDR3 has 12 amino acids. CDR3 sequence: CASSWRSYEQYF. CDR3 nucleotide sequence: TGTGCCAGCAGCTGGAGGAGCTACGAGCAGTACTTC.

This chain joins TRBV9 and TRBJ2-2; maybe TRBD1 (6 bases). This CDR3 region has 14 residues. Germline V gives CDR1 SGDLS, CDR2 YYNGEE. V was shortened by 2 bases and J by 8 bases, with 13 bases between the two germline ends. CDR3 region: CASSVHSRGGELFF. The CDR3 nucleotides read TGTGCCAGCAGCGTCCACTCCAGGGGTGGGGAGCTGTTTTTT.

This clone showed up just once. J is TRBJ1-1 and V is TRBV7-9; D possibly corresponds to TRBD1 (6 bases). CDR3 length: 16 residues. V was cut by 8 bases and J by 5 bases, with 24 bases left in between. CDR1 is SEHNR, CDR2 FQNEAQ, per germline (reference sequence). The CDR3 region is CASLETGGRGRTEAFF. For the CDR3, the DNA is TGTGCCAGCTTGGAAACCGGGGGGCGAGGACGTACTGAAGCTTTCTTT.

In nucleotides, the CDR3 is TGCGCCAGCAGCTTATCTGGGGGCTCCTACGAGCAGTACTTC. It yields the protein CASSLSGGSYEQYF. This chain connects TRBV5-1 to TRBJ2-7; the D call may be TRBD1 or TRBD2 (5 bases each). V was pared by 2 bases and J by 0 bases, with 9 bases between. CDR1 is SGHRS and CDR2 is YFSETQ in the germline V gene. CDR3 length: 14 amino acids. Drawing the rest from reference TRBV5-1 and TRBJ2-7, the complete variable domain is KAGVTQTPRYLIKTRGQQVTLSCSPISGHRSVSWYQQTPGQGLQFLFEYFSETQRNKGNFPGRFSGRQFSNSRSEMNVSTLELGDSALYLCASSLSGGSYEQYFGPGTRLTVT.

The chain recombines TRBV4-2 with TRBJ1-5; D is possibly TRBD1 (5 bases). The CDR3 is 14 amino acids. Per the germline V gene, CDR1 is LGHNA and CDR2 is YNFKEQ. V was trimmed by 0 bases and J by 5 bases, leaving 8 bases between them. The CDR3 coding sequence is TGTGCCAGCAGCCAAGAGGCGGGGGATCAGCCCCAGCATTTT. Protein product: CASSQEAGDQPQHF.

This clone was seen more than once but under ten times. The chain has TRBV19 and TRBJ1-4, with D tentatively TRBD1 (5 bases). Germline V CDR1 and CDR2: LNHDA, SQIVND (reference sequence). This CDR3 contains 16 residues. V dropped 5 bases and J dropped 6 bases, with 19 bases sitting between them. The CDR3 spells CASSARDPGTHEKLFF. CDR3 sequence (DNA): TGTGCCAGTAGTGCCCGGGATCCAGGGACGCATGAAAAACTGTTTTTT.

In DNA form, the CDR3 reads TGTGCCAGCAGCTTAGTACTAGCGGGAGACGAGCAGTACTTC. Its protein is CASSLVLAGDEQYF. The rearrangement joins TRBV11-2 to TRBJ2-7; TRBD2 aligns across 11 bases. The CDR3 has 14 amino acids. Germline CDR1 reads SGHAT; CDR2 reads FQNNGV. After removal of 1 base from V and 5 bases from J, the junction contained 1 base not matched to a gene. The variable domain in full, with the rest retrieved from reference TRBV11-2 and TRBJ2-7, is EAGVAQSPRYKIIEKRQSVAFWCNPISGHATLYWYQQILGQGPKLLIQFQNNGVVDDSQLPKDRFSAERLKGVDSTLKIQPAKLEDSAVYLCASSLVLAGDEQYFGPGTRLTVT.

This clone has a single count. The chain links TRBV6-1 to TRBJ2-7; D perhaps matches TRBD2 (6 bases). Trimming cost V 7 bases and J 4 bases, with 17 bases left between them. Germline assignment: CDR1 MNHNS and CDR2 SASEGT. The CDR3 spans 14 residues. CDR3 nucleotide sequence: TGTGCCAGCACCGACCCGGGGGAAATTTACGAGCAGTACTTC. Its translation: CASTDPGEIYEQYF.